Each of the 26 T cell receptor beta chains below was sequenced from the same sample in a study of human T cells and chemical hapten exposure. Via MiXCR, TCRdb re-called the RACE reads, giving one row per CDR3 protein. The data contain tens of thousands of distinct CDR3 sequences, 10% of them singletons. Time point indicated: pre-sensitization, week 0. As for treatment: therapeutic diphenylcyclopropenone sensitization with weekly scalp DPC. Whole blood that had not been fractionated was the source of extracted total RNA. Sequenced material: whole blood, taken in connection with sensitization to the hapten diphenylcyclopropenone (DPC). Every receptor here comes from a man in his fifties with alopecia areata. Some clones in this sample may be carry-over from other donors' samples.

This chain connects TRBV29-1 to TRBJ1-5, with 9 bases lining up with TRBD1. V lost 7 bases, J lost 6 bases, and 7 bases stayed unmatched. Germline lookup yields CDR1 SQVTM and CDR2 ANQGSEA. CDR3 length: 13 amino acids. This CDR3 is CSATGGVGQPQHF. CDR3 bases: TGCAGCGCTACAGGGGGCGTTGGTCAGCCCCAGCATTTT.

The chain carries TRBV7-2 and TRBJ2-3; 13 nucleotides agree with TRBD2. V dropped 4 bases and J dropped 7; count of bases not matched to a gene: 8. Germline CDR1 reads SGHTA; CDR2 reads FQGNSA. The CDR3 runs 16 residues. The CDR3 DNA follows: TGTGCCAGCAGCTCAACTAGCGGGAGGGCCCTCTATACGCAGTATTTT. Translated, it gives CASSSTSGRALYTQYF.

This clonotype has a count of ten or more. The genes are TRBV6-1 and TRBJ1-5, with TRBD1 matching over 7 bases. CDR1 MNHNS and CDR2 SASEGT come from the germline V gene. CDR3 length: 15 amino acids. The V segment lost 5 bases and the J segment 7 bases; nucleotides outside the gene matches: 11. The CDR3 reads CASSMKGASEQPQHF. The CDR3 DNA is TGTGCCAGCAGTATGAAGGGGGCTTCAGAACAGCCCCAGCATTTT.

There are a few counts of this clonotype. The V and J genes are TRBV27 and TRBJ2-1; 10 positions agree with TRBD2. After removal of 5 bases from V and 0 bases from J, the junction contained 7 bases not matched to a gene. The germline V gene has CDR1 MNHEY and CDR2 SMNVEV (reference sequence). The length of the CDR3 is 17 residues. The DNA of the CDR3 is TGTGCCAGCAGTCCTAGGGGACTAGCGAGCTCCTACAATGAGCAGTTCTTC. Amino acids: CASSPRGLASSYNEQFF.

A few counts support this clonotype. The gene calls are TRBV5-1 and TRBJ2-5; D uncertain. This CDR3 is 12 amino acids long. Germline V gives CDR1 SGHRS, CDR2 YFSETQ. The V gene lost 2 bases and the J gene lost 2 bases, with 4 bases spanning the gap. DNA of the CDR3: TGCGCCAGCAGCTTTAATCAAGAGACCCAGTACTTC. It translates to CASSFNQETQYF.

This clonotype came up a few times. The genes are TRBV20-1 and TRBJ2-2; no clear D gene. Germline CDR1 reads DFQATT; CDR2 reads SNEGSKA (reference sequence). The CDR3 is 13 residues long. V dropped 6 bases and J dropped 6 bases, with 14 bases sitting between them. CDR3 in amino acids: CSASSRLAGELFF. CDR3 nucleotide sequence: TGCAGTGCATCCTCAAGGCTGGCCGGGGAGCTGTTTTTT.

This clonotype was counted at least ten times. The chain carries TRBV6-5 and TRBJ1-1, with 8 bases matching TRBD1. The CDR3 runs to 15 residues. V shed 4 bases and J 1 base; nucleotides not matched to a gene: 5. Germline CDR1 and CDR2: MNHEY and SVGAGI. The CDR3 spells CASSFQGAPNTEAFF. In DNA form, the CDR3 reads TGTGCCAGCAGTTTCCAGGGGGCACCGAACACTGAAGCTTTCTTT.

In this sample, this clonotype turned up many times. V is TRBV5-6 and J is TRBJ2-7; D is perhaps TRBD2 (6 bases). The CDR3 runs 16 residues. V lost 5 bases, J lost 1 base, and 19 bases lay in between. Germline V CDR1 and CDR2: SGHDT, YYEEEE. The CDR3 sequence is CASSYWSGTLSYEQYF. CDR3 nucleotides: TGTGCCAGCAGTTATTGGAGTGGGACTTTATCCTACGAGCAGTACTTC.

This clonotype was picked up a small number of times. The chain has TRBV7-2 and TRBJ2-1; no reliable D call. V was trimmed by 5 bases and J by 10 bases, leaving 12 bases between them. Per the germline V gene, CDR1 is SGHTA and CDR2 is FQGNSA. This CDR3 spans 12 amino acids. The CDR3: CASSPHGWEQFF. In DNA form, the CDR3 reads TGTGCCAGCAGCCCGCATGGTTGGGAGCAGTTCTTC.

This clonotype came up many times. This chain uses TRBV20-1 with TRBJ2-1; TRBD1 is a possible D gene (7 bases). CDR1 DFQATT and CDR2 SNEGSKA come from the germline V gene (reference sequence). With 6 bases removed from V and 4 bases from J, the gap between germline ends came to 19 bases. CDR3 length: 15 residues. The CDR3 sequence: CSAPEGAAQYNEQFF. CDR3 DNA sequence: TGCAGTGCCCCGGAGGGGGCAGCGCAATACAATGAGCAGTTCTTC.

This clonotype was recorded many times. The J gene is TRBJ2-1, the V gene TRBV6-4; TRBD2 agrees at 7 bases. After removal of 2 bases from V and 7 bases from J, the junction contained 11 bases not matched to a gene. Germline loops: CDR1 MRHNA, CDR2 SNTAGT. This CDR3 region has 16 residues. CDR3 residues: CASSDRLADAPNEQFF. The CDR3 DNA follows: TGTGCCAGCAGTGACCGCCTAGCGGACGCCCCAAATGAGCAGTTCTTC.

There are many counts of this clonotype. This chain uses TRBV7-6 with TRBJ2-7, with D perhaps TRBD1 (5 bases). Germline V gives CDR1 SGHVS, CDR2 FNYEAQ. The CDR3 loop spans 14 amino acids. V was cut by 1 base and J by 7 bases, with 14 bases left in between. The CDR3 protein is CASSLVTASGEQYF. The CDR3, as DNA: TGTGCCAGCAGCTTAGTGACAGCCTCTGGGGAGCAGTACTTC.

This clonotype was seen a few times. The genes are TRBV29-1 and TRBJ1-1, with D unresolved. The ends were cut back, 5 bases at V and 1 base at J, with 5 bases in the middle. Germline values: CDR1 SQVTM, CDR2 ANQGSEA. The CDR3 has 11 amino acids. The CDR3: CSVQENTEAFF. CDR3 nucleotide sequence: TGCAGCGTTCAGGAGAACACTGAAGCTTTCTTT.

This clonotype was detected many times. The chain recombines TRBV13 with TRBJ1-2; D is perhaps TRBD1 (6 bases). Germline-derived CDR1 and CDR2 are PRHDT and FYEKMQ (reference sequence). CDR3 size: 14 residues. V lost 3 bases to trimming and J lost 2 bases, with 10 bases between them. The CDR3 nucleotides read TGTGCCAGCAGCTTTAAGGGGGGCAACTATGGCTACACCTTC. Encoded protein: CASSFKGGNYGYTF.

In this sample, this clonotype turned up a few times. The V and J genes are TRBV10-2 and TRBJ2-5; D ambiguous. The germline V gene encodes CDR1 WSHSY and CDR2 SAAADI. Trimming removed 5 bases from V and 3 bases from J, with 7 bases in between. The CDR3 has 12 amino acids. The CDR3 nucleotides are TGCGCCAGCAGTCCTGGGGAAGAGACCCAGTACTTC. Translating it yields CASSPGEETQYF.

This clonotype was observed at least ten times. This chain connects TRBV18 to TRBJ2-2; 10 bases fit TRBD2. Germline trimming cut 4 bases from V and 0 bases from J; bases unmatched to any gene: 8. From germline, CDR1 is KGHSH and CDR2 LQKENI. The CDR3 contains 18 residues. CDR3 sequence: CASSLGLATGTNTGELFF. CDR3 DNA: TGTGCCAGCTCACTGGGACTAGCGACGGGTACGAACACCGGGGAGCTGTTTTTT.

V gene TRBV28 combines with J gene TRBJ1-2; D is undetermined. The germline CDR1 and CDR2 sequences are MDHEN and SYDVKM. Trimming stripped 8 bases from V and 6 bases from J, with 13 bases between. This CDR3 comprises 12 residues. This CDR3 reads CASLDYADGYTF. CDR3 nucleotide sequence: TGTGCCAGCCTGGATTATGCGGATGGCTACACCTTC.

This clonotype was seen at least ten times. This sequence joins TRBV11-2 and TRBJ2-3; D gene uncertain. V lost 6 bases to trimming and J lost 3 bases, with 13 bases between them. The CDR3 covers 14 residues. Germline CDR1 is SGHAT and CDR2 is FQNNGV. DNA for the CDR3: TGTGCCAGCAGATCGGCTAGTGGGACAGATACGCAGTATTTT. This translates into CASRSASGTDTQYF.

Details on this clonotype: A much larger clone lies a single base off, so this may be a read error. The chain employs TRBV6-2 or TRBV6-3 and TRBJ2-2; 11 nucleotides agree with TRBD1. Germline assignment: CDR1 MNHEY and CDR2 SVGEGT. This CDR3 is 14 amino acids long. V shed 6 bases and J 7 bases; nucleotides not matched to a gene: 4. As DNA, the CDR3 is TGTGCCAGCAGGGGGACAGGGGGTATCGGGGAGCTGTTTTTT. Amino acid sequence: CASRGTGGIGELFF.

This clonotype came up a few times. This rearrangement joins TRBV30 to TRBJ2-3, with 8 bases fitting TRBD2. From germline, CDR1 is GTSNPN and CDR2 SVGIG (reference sequence). The CDR3 covers 15 residues. V was clipped by 1 base and J by 2 bases; unmatched bases: 5. The CDR3 protein is CAWSAAAGVTDTQYF. The CDR3 DNA follows: TGTGCCTGGAGTGCTGCAGCGGGGGTCACAGATACGCAGTATTTT.

This clonotype was observed at least ten times. J is TRBJ2-3 and V is TRBV7-6, with 14 bases aligning to TRBD2. The CDR3 is 15 amino acids. The J segment lost 7 bases and the V segment lost 5 bases, leaving 5 bases of the junction unmatched. CDR1 SGHVS and CDR2 FNYEAQ come from the germline V gene. CDR3 nucleotides: TGTGCCAGCAGCCGACTAGCGGGAGGGCCTAATACGCAGTATTTT. Amino acids: CASSRLAGGPNTQYF. Drawing the rest from reference TRBV7-6 and TRBJ2-3, the complete variable domain is GAGVSQSPRYKVTKRGQDVALRCDPISGHVSLYWYRQALGQGPEFLTYFNYEAQQDKSGLPNDRFSAERPEGSISTLTIQRTEQRDSAMYRCASSRLAGGPNTQYFGPGTRLTVL.

This clonotype was counted at least ten times. The chain recombines TRBV29-1 with TRBJ2-5, with D maybe TRBD1 (6 bases). V lost 5 bases, J lost 1 base, and 8 bases lay in between. Germline CDR1 SQVTM, CDR2 ANQGSEA. The CDR3 is 12 amino acids. The CDR3 DNA is TGCAGCGTTTACAGGGCCCAAGAGACCCAGTACTTC. Translated, it gives CSVYRAQETQYF.

This clonotype was counted many times. This sequence joins TRBV29-1 and TRBJ2-5, with 7 bases that match TRBD1. Trimming took 3 bases from V and 2 from J; bases not matched to a gene: 3. This CDR3 spans 13 amino acids. CDR1 SQVTM and CDR2 ANQGSEA come from the germline V gene. The CDR3 spells CSVDLDRQETQYF. As DNA, the CDR3 is TGCAGCGTTGACTTGGACAGGCAAGAGACCCAGTACTTC.

This clonotype has a count of ten or more. CDR3 protein: CASRHLLGTGELFF. CDR3 sequence (DNA): TGTGCCAGCAGGCACCTACTAGGGACCGGGGAGCTGTTTTTT. The rearrangement links TRBV7-9 to TRBJ2-2; D perhaps matches TRBD2 (5 bases). The V end was cut by 6 bases, the J end by 5 bases, with 13 bases between. The CDR3 loop spans 14 amino acids. Germline CDR1 reads SEHNR; CDR2 reads FQNEAQ (reference sequence).

The sample holds many counts of this clonotype. V gene TRBV28 combines with J gene TRBJ2-7; TRBD1 or TRBD2 may be the D gene (6 bases each). The V end was cut by 7 bases, the J end by 4 bases, with 17 bases between. CDR1 is MDHEN and CDR2 is SYDVKM in the germline V gene. The CDR3 is 14 residues long. The CDR3 coding sequence is TGTGCCAGCACGAGTCGAAGGGGGAGGTACGAGCAGTACTTC. Its translation is CASTSRRGRYEQYF.

This clonotype was seen at least ten times. V is TRBV7-2 and J is TRBJ1-2; possibly TRBD1 for D (5 bases). The V end was cut by 5 bases, the J end by 4 bases, with 17 bases between. Germline V gives CDR1 SGHTA, CDR2 FQGNSA. This CDR3 contains 15 residues. The CDR3 region has the DNA TGTGCCAGCAGCCCCACATCGGGGCAGGGCTATGGCTACACCTTC. Its translation is CASSPTSGQGYGYTF.